These 7 T cell receptor beta chains were sequenced from one sample in a study of OX40 agonist ivuxolimab in advanced cancers. TCRdb's copy holds only in-frame clones and misses some; the assay was immunoSEQ multiplex PCR. The sample consists of roughly 80,000 clones, 90% of them appearing once. Sequenced here: CD4+ or CD8+ T cells sorted from blood, sampled in a trial of the OX40 agonist ivuxolimab. These receptors originate from an adult with an advanced solid tumor such as melanoma, head and neck, liver or kidney cancer.

The V gene is TRBV5-1, the J gene TRBJ2-3; D is perhaps TRBD2 (7 bases). Trimming shortened V by 0 bases and J by 3 bases, and 14 bases separated the two germline ends. The germline V gene has CDR1 SGHRS and CDR2 YFSETQ. This CDR3 region has 16 residues. The CDR3 here is CASSLEQGGLTDTQYF. The CDR3 coding sequence is TGCGCCAGCAGCTTGGAACAGGGAGGGTTGACAGATACGCAGTATTTT.

The chain is built from TRBV7-3 and TRBJ2-5; 13 bases are shared with TRBD2. V shed 4 bases and J 4 bases; nucleotides not matched to a gene: 6. The CDR3 is 16 residues long. CDR1 SGHTA and CDR2 FQGTGA come from the germline V gene. CDR3 protein: CASSSGTSGVGETQYF. The CDR3 DNA sequence: TGTGCCAGCAGCTCCGGGACTAGCGGGGTTGGAGAGACCCAGTACTTC. Combining the CDR3 with reference TRBV7-3 and TRBJ2-5 gives the whole variable domain GAGVSQTPSNKVTEKGKYVELRCDPISGHTALYWYRQSLGQGPEFLIYFQGTGAADDSGLPNDRFFAVRPEGSVSTLKIQRTERGDSAVYLCASSSGTSGVGETQYFGPGTRLLVL.

The chain carries TRBV28 and TRBJ2-3, with D hard to call. V dropped 5 bases and J dropped 2 bases, with 5 bases sitting between them. The germline CDR1 and CDR2 sequences are MDHEN and SYDVKM. The CDR3 runs to 12 residues. CDR3 loop: CASSPSTDTQYF. In DNA, the CDR3 is TGTGCCAGCAGTCCCTCCACAGATACGCAGTATTTT.

The gene calls are TRBV7-8 and TRBJ2-6, with D possibly being TRBD1 or TRBD2 (5 bases each). The CDR3 is made up of 18 amino acids. V was pared by 2 bases and J by 0 bases, with 14 bases between. From germline, CDR1 is SGHVS and CDR2 FQNEAQ. CDR3 DNA: TGTGCCAGCAGCTTACTTCCGGGGCGTCCCTCTGGGGCCAACGTCCTGACTTTC. Amino acid sequence: CASSLLPGRPSGANVLTF.

This chain connects TRBV5-6 to TRBJ1-6; maybe TRBD1 (6 bases). The CDR3 extends over 15 amino acids. CDR1 SGHDT and CDR2 YYEEEE come from the germline V gene. V lost 1 base, J lost 4 bases, and 9 bases lay in between. The CDR3 region is CASSLRGFYNSPLHF. The CDR3 DNA follows: TGTGCCAGCAGCTTGAGGGGGTTTTATAATTCACCCCTCCACTTT.

This chain links TRBV5-1 with TRBJ1-1; D is undetermined. The CDR3 length is 14 residues. V dropped 0 bases and J dropped 4 bases, with 10 bases sitting between them. Germline V gene sequence: CDR1 SGHRS, CDR2 YFSETQ. CDR3 sequence reads: CASSLEGRLTEAFF. CDR3 DNA sequence: TGCGCCAGCAGCTTGGAAGGCAGACTCACTGAAGCTTTCTTT.

The V gene is TRBV7-6, the J gene TRBJ2-2; D may be TRBD1 (5 bases). This CDR3 is 16 amino acids long. Deletions cut 3 bases from V and 0 bases from J, with 11 bases between. Germline-derived CDR1 and CDR2 are SGHVS and FNYEAQ. CDR3 bases: TGTGCCAGCAGCTTGATGGACACCGCGAACACCGGGGAGCTGTTTTTT. This gives the protein CASSLMDTANTGELFF.